This T cell receptor beta chain is drawn from a study of technical replicates of blood from a few donors. The data were produced by immunoSEQ multiplex PCR, yet TCRdb's version contains in-frame clones alone and is incomplete. The data hold fewer than 75,000 clones, with roughly 88% observed a single time. The V end lost 0 bases, the J end lost 7 bases, and 12 bases lay between the germline ends. The CDR3 length is 14 residues. Germline CDR1 reads MRHNA; CDR2 reads SNTAGT. The chain has TRBV6-4 and TRBJ1-2, with a tentative D call TRBD1 (6 bases). The sample consisted of PBMCs. This clonotype was sampled from a human donor in good health. Some clones in this sample may be carry-over from other donors' samples. The CDR3 DNA sequence: TGTGCCAGCAGTGACTCGCCAGGGGAAGGTGGCTACACCTTC. Translating it yields CASSDSPGEGGYTF.